The clone carrying this T cell receptor (beta chain) has more than one count but fewer than ten. Antigen specificity is unknown. The germline V gene has CDR1 SGHNT and CDR2 YYREEE (reference sequence). V shed 0 bases, J shed 8 bases, and the junction held 7 bases outside the gene matches. The CDR3 is 14 residues long. The entry originates in a study of cytomegalovirus exposure and HLA in healthy donors. Repertoires were generated with immunoSEQ multiplex PCR, while TCRdb's copy carries only in-frame clones and drops some. Among approximately 150,000 clones listed, more than 75% were seen once. Study-level points and caveats: Associated with cytomegalovirus, according to the listing, were 150 to 200 TCR beta chains.

The V call is TRBV5-4, the J call TRBJ1-2; TRBD1 agrees at 7 bases. This receptor was identified in a woman in her 30s in good health and CMV-seronegative. The sequenced material came from PBMCs. CDR3 DNA: TGTGCCAGCAGCTTGGACGGACAGGCTTGGGGCTACACCTTC. It encodes CASSLDGQAWGYTF.